The source of this T cell receptor beta chain is a study of response to subunit inactivated influenza vaccine (dated 2018 in TCRdb). For context, the study as a whole: To follow how T cells responded to a trivalent subunit inactivated influenza vaccine, the researchers relied on deep quantitative profiling of the T cell receptor repertoire.

To prepare the library, RT-PCR was applied. TCRdb lists the instrument as Illumina HiSeq 2500. Using fastp trimming at Q25 and MiXCR clonotype assembly, TCRdb reanalyzed the public sequencing data and kept in-frame beta chains. One record per CDR3 amino acid sequence lists the most common genes and DNA. For this sample the table gives approximately 250,000 distinct CDR3 sequences, of which 10% to 15% were detected only once. In total, the top ten clones hold less than 8.5% of the sample. The sample holds many counts of this clonotype. It has no known antigen specificity. Base-call qualities are not available, and no considerably larger clone is one nucleotide away. Results and caveats for the whole study, not just this receptor: The authors proposed that each seasonal influenza vaccination may bring in only a limited number of new T cells.

This material consisted of non-naive T cells sorted from PBMCs, taken approximately 15 days before vaccination. The sample's cell subset or site, from its label and the paper: memory T cell fraction. The TCR sequence derives from a man aged 45-60 years who received an inactivated influenza vaccine. Donor details come from another sample of the same person, matched by shared clones.

The CDR3 region reads CASSQDWGPNYGYTF. In nucleotides, the sequence is TGCGCCAGCAGCCAAGATTGGGGGCCCAACTATGGCTACACCTTC. This chain is built from TRBV4-1 and TRBJ1-2; TRBD1 is possibly the D segment (6 matching bases). The CDR3 spans 15 residues, from the cysteine through the phenylalanine. Only CDR3 DNA is held: 45 bases, read in frame from base 1. V is cut by 0 bases and J by 2 bases, and the space between the germline ends is 10 bases. The germline V gene sets CDR1 to MGHRA and CDR2 to YSYEKL.